This TCR beta chain was recorded in a study of radiotherapy plus CTLA-4 blockade in lung cancer. For the study at large: The study recorded objective responses in less than 20% of patients and disease control in about 31%.

Clones were sequenced by immunoSEQ multiplex PCR, and TCRdb holds only the in-frame ones, with some missing. Counted here are tens of thousands of clones, roughly 80% occurring once; the ten biggest clones make up under 3%. CDR3 length: 15 amino acids. V was shortened by 0 bases and J by 0 bases, with 7 bases between the two germline ends. The V gene's germline CDR1 is SGHRS and CDR2 YFSETQ. The material was peripheral blood, obtained from a patient treated with radiotherapy plus ipilimumab. This chain connects TRBV5-1 to TRBJ1-5, with unresolved D. The receptor was derived from a human donor with non-small cell lung cancer whose response to radiotherapy plus ipilimumab could not be evaluated. The CDR3 bases are TGCGCCAGCAGCTTGGGAGGAAATAGCAATCAGCCCCAGCATTTT. This translates into CASSLGGNSNQPQHF.